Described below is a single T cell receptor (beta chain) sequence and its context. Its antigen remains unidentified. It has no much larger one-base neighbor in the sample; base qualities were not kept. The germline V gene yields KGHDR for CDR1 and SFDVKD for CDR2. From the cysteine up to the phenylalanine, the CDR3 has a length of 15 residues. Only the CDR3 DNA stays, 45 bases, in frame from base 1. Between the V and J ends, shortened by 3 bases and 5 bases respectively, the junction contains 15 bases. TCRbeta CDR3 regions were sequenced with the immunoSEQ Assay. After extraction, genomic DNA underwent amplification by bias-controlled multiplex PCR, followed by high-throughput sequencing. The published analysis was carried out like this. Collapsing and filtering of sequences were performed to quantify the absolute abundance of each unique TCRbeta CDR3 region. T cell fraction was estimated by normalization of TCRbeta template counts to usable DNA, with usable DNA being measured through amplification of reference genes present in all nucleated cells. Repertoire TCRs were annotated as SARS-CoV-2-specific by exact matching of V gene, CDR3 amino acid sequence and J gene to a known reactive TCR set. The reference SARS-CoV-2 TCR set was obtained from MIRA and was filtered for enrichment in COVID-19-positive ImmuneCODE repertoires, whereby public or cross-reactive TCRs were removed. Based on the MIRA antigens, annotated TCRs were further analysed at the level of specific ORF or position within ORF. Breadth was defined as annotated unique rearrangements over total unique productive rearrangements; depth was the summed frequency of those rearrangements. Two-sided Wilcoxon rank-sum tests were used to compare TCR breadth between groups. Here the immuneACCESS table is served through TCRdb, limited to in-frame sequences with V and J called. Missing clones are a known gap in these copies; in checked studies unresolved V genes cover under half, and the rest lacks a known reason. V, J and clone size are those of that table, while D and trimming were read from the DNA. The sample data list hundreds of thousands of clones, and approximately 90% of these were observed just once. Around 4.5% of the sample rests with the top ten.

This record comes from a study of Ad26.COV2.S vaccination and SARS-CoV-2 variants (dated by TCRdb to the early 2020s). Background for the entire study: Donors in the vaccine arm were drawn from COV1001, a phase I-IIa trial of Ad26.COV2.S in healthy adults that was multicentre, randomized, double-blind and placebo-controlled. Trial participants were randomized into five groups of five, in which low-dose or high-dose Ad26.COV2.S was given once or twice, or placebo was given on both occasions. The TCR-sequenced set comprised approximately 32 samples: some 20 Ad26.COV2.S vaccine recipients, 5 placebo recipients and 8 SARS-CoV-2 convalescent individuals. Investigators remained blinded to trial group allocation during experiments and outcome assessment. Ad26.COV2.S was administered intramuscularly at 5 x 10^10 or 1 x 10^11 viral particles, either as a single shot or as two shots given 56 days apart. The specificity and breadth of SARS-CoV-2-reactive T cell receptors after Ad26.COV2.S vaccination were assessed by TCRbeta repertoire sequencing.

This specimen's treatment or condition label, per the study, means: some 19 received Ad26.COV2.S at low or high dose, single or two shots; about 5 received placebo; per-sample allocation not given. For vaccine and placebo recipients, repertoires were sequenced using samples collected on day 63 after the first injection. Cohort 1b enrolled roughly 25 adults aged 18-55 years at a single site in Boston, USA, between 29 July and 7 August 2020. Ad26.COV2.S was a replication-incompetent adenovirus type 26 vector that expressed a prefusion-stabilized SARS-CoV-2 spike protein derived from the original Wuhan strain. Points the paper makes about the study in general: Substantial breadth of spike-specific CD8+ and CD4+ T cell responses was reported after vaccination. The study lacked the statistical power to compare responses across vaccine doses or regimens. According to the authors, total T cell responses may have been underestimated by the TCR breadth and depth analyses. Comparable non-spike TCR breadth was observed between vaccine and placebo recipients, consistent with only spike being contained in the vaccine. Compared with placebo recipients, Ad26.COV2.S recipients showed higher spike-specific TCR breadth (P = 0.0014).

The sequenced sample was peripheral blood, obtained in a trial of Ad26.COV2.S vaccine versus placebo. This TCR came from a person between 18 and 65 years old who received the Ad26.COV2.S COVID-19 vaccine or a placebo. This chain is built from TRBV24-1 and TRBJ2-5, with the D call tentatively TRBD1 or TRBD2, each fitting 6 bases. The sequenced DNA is TGTGCCACCAGTGATGCCAGGGGAGGAATTGAGACCCAGTACTTC. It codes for CATSDARGGIETQYF.